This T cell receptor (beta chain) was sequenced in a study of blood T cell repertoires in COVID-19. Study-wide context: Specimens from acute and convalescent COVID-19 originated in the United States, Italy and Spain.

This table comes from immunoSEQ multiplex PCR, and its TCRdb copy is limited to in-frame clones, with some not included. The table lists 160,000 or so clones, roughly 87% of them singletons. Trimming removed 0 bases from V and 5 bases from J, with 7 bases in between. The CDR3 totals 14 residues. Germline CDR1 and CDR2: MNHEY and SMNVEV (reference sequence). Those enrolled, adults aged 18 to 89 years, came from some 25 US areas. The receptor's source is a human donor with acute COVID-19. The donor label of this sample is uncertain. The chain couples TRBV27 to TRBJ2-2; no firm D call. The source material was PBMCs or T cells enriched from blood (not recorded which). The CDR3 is CASSLSRVTGELFF. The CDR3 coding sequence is TGTGCCAGCAGTTTATCCCGGGTGACCGGGGAGCTGTTTTTT.